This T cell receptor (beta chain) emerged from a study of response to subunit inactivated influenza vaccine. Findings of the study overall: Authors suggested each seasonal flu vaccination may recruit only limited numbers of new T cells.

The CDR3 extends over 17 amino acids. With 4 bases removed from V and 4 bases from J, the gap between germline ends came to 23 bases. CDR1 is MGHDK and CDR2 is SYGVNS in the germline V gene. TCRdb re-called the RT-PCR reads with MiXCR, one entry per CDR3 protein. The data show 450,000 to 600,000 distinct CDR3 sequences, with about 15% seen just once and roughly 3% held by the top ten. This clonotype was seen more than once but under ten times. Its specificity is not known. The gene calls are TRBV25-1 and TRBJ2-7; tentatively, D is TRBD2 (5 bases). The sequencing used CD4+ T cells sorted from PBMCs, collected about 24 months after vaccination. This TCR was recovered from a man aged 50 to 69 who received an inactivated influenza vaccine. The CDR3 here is CASSGFLRAPLRYEQYF. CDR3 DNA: TGTGCCAGCAGTGGGTTTCTGCGGGCCCCTTTAAGATACGAGCAGTACTTC.